This entry lists 24 T cell receptor beta chains sequenced from one sample in a study of long-term antiretroviral therapy in people with HIV. Survey level was the resolution at which the v3.0 immunoSEQ assay ran. Profiled with immunoSEQ multiplex PCR; TCRdb holds only in-frame clones, not every one. In the table there are about 28,000 clones, approximately 81% of which are singletons. The source material was unsorted PBMCs, sampled 3 years after starting antiretroviral therapy. These receptors all stem from a man aged 35 to 55 with HIV.

The chain couples TRBV18 to TRBJ2-5; a possible D gene is TRBD1 (5 bases). CDR1 and CDR2 from the germline V gene are KGHSH and LQKENI. The CDR3 loop spans 15 amino acids. The V gene lost 1 base and the J gene lost 3 bases, with 12 bases spanning the gap. CDR3 bases: TGTGCCAGCTCACCACTGTCTCTAGGGGAAGAGACCCAGTACTTC. Amino acids: CASSPLSLGEETQYF.

The V and J genes are TRBV27 and TRBJ2-1, with D perhaps TRBD1 or TRBD2 (5 bases each). With 4 bases removed from V and 4 bases from J, the gap between germline ends came to 20 bases. This CDR3 region has 17 residues. Per germline, CDR1 MNHEY and CDR2 SMNVEV (reference sequence). The CDR3 loop is CASSSPEGTRIYNEQFF. CDR3 sequence (DNA): TGTGCCAGCAGTTCTCCCGAGGGGACCCGTATTTACAATGAGCAGTTCTTC.

This clone was counted a single time. This rearrangement joins TRBV25-1 to TRBJ1-1; no reliable D call. Germline V CDR1 and CDR2: MGHDK, SYGVNS. V lost 5 bases to trimming and J lost 0 bases, with 16 bases between them. The CDR3 has 16 residues. The CDR3 DNA reads TGTGCCAGCAGTCCTCCCCTCATTGGGGTGAACACTGAAGCTTTCTTT. Protein: CASSPPLIGVNTEAFF.

This clone was seen once. The V gene is TRBV7-8, the J gene TRBJ2-7, with a weak D call TRBD2 (5 bases). This CDR3 has 17 amino acids. Trimming shortened V by 4 bases and J by 5 bases, and 24 bases separated the two germline ends. The germline gives CDR1 SGHVS, CDR2 FQNEAQ. CDR3 sequence: CASSSRTSLVAPHEQYF. The DNA of the CDR3 is TGTGCCAGCAGCTCCAGAACCTCACTAGTAGCTCCCCACGAGCAGTACTTC.

The chain is built from TRBV2 and TRBJ2-4, with a possible D match to TRBD2 (6 bases). V lost 7 bases to trimming and J lost 0 bases, with 13 bases between them. The CDR3 is made up of 15 amino acids. In germline, CDR1 is SNHLY, CDR2 FYNNEI. CDR3 nucleotides: TGTGCCAGCAATCTGGGGGAGGTAGCCAAAAACATTCAGTACTTC. Translation: CASNLGEVAKNIQYF.

A few counts support this clone. The genes are TRBV7-2 and TRBJ2-7; D is possibly TRBD1 (6 bases). The V end lost 2 bases, the J end lost 3 bases, and 17 bases lay between the germline ends. Germline V lookup: CDR1 SGHTA, CDR2 FQGNSA. This CDR3 is built from 16 residues. The CDR3 nucleotides read TGTGCCAGCAGCTTATCCGACCAGGGGTTCATCTACGAGCAGTACTTC. This sequence encodes CASSLSDQGFIYEQYF.

This chain uses TRBV4-3 with TRBJ2-6, with D possibly matching TRBD2 (6 bases). This CDR3 spans 16 amino acids. Trimming pared 1 base from V and 0 bases from J, leaving 7 bases between. The germline V gene encodes CDR1 LGHNA and CDR2 YSLEER. The CDR3 reads CASSQVGGSGANVLTF. The CDR3 DNA reads TGCGCCAGCAGCCAAGTCGGGGGCTCTGGGGCCAACGTCCTGACTTTC.

The genes are TRBV9 and TRBJ2-3; the match to TRBD2 covers 7 bases. The V gene's germline CDR1 is SGDLS and CDR2 YYNGEE. CDR3 length: 16 amino acids. V dropped 2 bases and J dropped 3; count of bases not matched to a gene: 9. The DNA for the CDR3 is TGTGCCAGCAGCGTCAGGGAGCGGGGCCTTACAGATACGCAGTATTTT. Its translation is CASSVRERGLTDTQYF. The variable domain in full, with the rest retrieved from reference TRBV9 and TRBJ2-3, is DSGVTQTPKHLITATGQRVTLRCSPRSGDLSVYWYQQSLDQGLQFLIQYYNGEERAKGNILERFSAQQFPDLHSELNLSSLELGDSALYFCASSVRERGLTDTQYFGPGTRLTVL.

The chain is built from TRBV4-2 and TRBJ1-4; D not resolved. V was trimmed by 4 bases and J by 3 bases, leaving 18 bases between them. CDR1 and CDR2 from the germline V gene are LGHNA and YNFKEQ. The CDR3 consists of 17 residues. This CDR3 reads CASSPSEQEGPNEKLFF. Written as DNA, the CDR3 is TGTGCCAGCAGCCCCTCGGAGCAAGAAGGCCCTAATGAAAAACTGTTTTTT.

The V and J genes are TRBV5-4 and TRBJ1-2; D is perhaps TRBD1 (5 bases). CDR1 is SGHNT and CDR2 is YYREEE in the germline V gene (reference sequence). Trimming shortened V by 1 base and J by 3 bases, and 10 bases separated the two germline ends. The CDR3 loop spans 14 amino acids. The DNA of the CDR3 is TGTGCCAGCAGCTTGTCAAGAGGGGACTATGGCTACACCTTC. This encodes CASSLSRGDYGYTF.

This sequence joins TRBV28 and TRBJ2-2; D may be TRBD2 (6 bases). Germline CDR1 is MDHEN and CDR2 is SYDVKM. The CDR3 covers 15 residues. Trimming left V 5 bases short and J 4 bases short, with 14 bases between. This chain's CDR3 is CASSVRGWGTGELFF. Here the CDR3 DNA reads TGTGCCAGCAGTGTTCGGGGGTGGGGCACCGGGGAGCTGTTTTTT.

This clone occurred a few times. This rearrangement joins TRBV5-8 to TRBJ2-7; D not resolved. V lost 4 bases and J 3 bases, leaving 8 bases between the germline ends. Germline V gene lookup returns CDR1 SGHTS and CDR2 YDEGEE. CDR3 length: 12 amino acids. As DNA, the CDR3 is TGTGCCAGCAGCCCCTCGCTCTACGAGCAGTACTTC. Its protein product is CASSPSLYEQYF.

This rearrangement joins TRBV29-1 to TRBJ2-7, with a possible D match to TRBD2 (6 bases). This CDR3 region has 12 residues. The germline CDR1 and CDR2 sequences are SQVTM and ANQGSEA. The chain's CDR3 is CAVDGGSYEQYF. The CDR3 nucleotides read TGCGCCGTCGACGGGGGATCCTACGAGCAGTACTTC.

This chain joins TRBV5-6 and TRBJ2-2, with a possible D match to TRBD2 (6 bases). Per germline, CDR1 SGHDT and CDR2 YYEEEE. CDR3 length equals 16 residues. V shed 4 bases and J shed 2 bases, with 15 bases lying between them. CDR3: CASSLVGGPNTGELFF. The CDR3 bases are TGTGCCAGCAGCCTTGTGGGGGGACCCAACACCGGGGAGCTGTTTTTT.

This clone has just one count. The chain's CDR3 is CATRIRVEDEQFF. The CDR3 nucleotides read TGTGCCACCAGAATAAGGGTCGAGGATGAGCAGTTCTTC. The chain uses TRBV10-3 and TRBJ2-1; D is uncertain. CDR3 length: 13 residues. The germline V gene has CDR1 ENHRY and CDR2 SYGVKD. Trimming pared 10 bases from V and 8 bases from J, leaving 18 bases between.

This clone was recorded once. Here the CDR3 DNA reads TGTGCCAGCAGTTACAAGGGGGTTGGCGCTAATGAAAAACTGTTTTTT. This gives the protein CASSYKGVGANEKLFF. The chain is built from TRBV6-6 and TRBJ1-4; tentative D call: TRBD1 (6 bases). V was pared by 2 bases and J by 3 bases, with 13 bases between. The CDR3 contains 16 residues. Germline V gene lookup returns CDR1 MNHNY and CDR2 SVGAGI (reference sequence).

The gene calls are TRBV18 and TRBJ2-5; 8 nucleotides line up with TRBD2. The germline gives CDR1 KGHSH, CDR2 LQKENI. The V gene end was trimmed by 3 bases and the J gene end by 6 bases; junction bases not matched to a gene: 6. The CDR3 is 14 residues long. This CDR3 is CASSPSGGMQTQYF. The CDR3 region has the DNA TGTGCCAGCTCACCCTCGGGAGGGATGCAGACCCAGTACTTC.

This clone has just one count. V and J are TRBV6-1 and TRBJ1-2; D gene uncertain. The CDR3 spans 14 residues. Trimming pared 2 bases from V and 1 base from J, leaving 8 bases between. In germline, CDR1 is MNHNS, CDR2 SASEGT. The DNA for the CDR3 is TGTGCCAGCAGTGAAAATCACGGTAACTATGGCTACACCTTC. Protein sequence: CASSENHGNYGYTF.

The chain uses TRBV18 and TRBJ2-5; D is perhaps TRBD2 (5 bases). This CDR3 is built from 13 residues. Trimming shortened V by 6 bases and J by 2 bases, and 10 bases separated the two germline ends. CDR1 and CDR2 (germline): KGHSH, LQKENI. The CDR3 DNA sequence: TGTGCCAGCTCCGAGACTAATCAAGAGACCCAGTACTTC. This codes for CASSETNQETQYF.

This sequence joins TRBV9 and TRBJ2-7, with D perhaps given as TRBD1 or TRBD2 (6 bases each). Germline V gene sequence: CDR1 SGDLS, CDR2 YYNGEE. Deletions cut 0 bases from V and 4 bases from J, with 11 bases between. This CDR3 comprises 14 residues. CDR3 in amino acids: CASSVDRGDYEQYF. CDR3 bases: TGTGCCAGCAGCGTAGATAGGGGGGATTACGAGCAGTACTTC.

The chain combines TRBV30 with TRBJ2-1, with D perhaps matching TRBD1 (5 bases). The CDR3 is 15 amino acids. The V gene's germline CDR1 is GTSNPN and CDR2 SVGIG (reference sequence). The V end lost 3 bases, the J end lost 5 bases, and 17 bases lay between the germline ends. DNA of the CDR3: TGTGCCTGGAGGGAAAGGGGTTTTGGTGACAATGAGCAGTTCTTC. Its translation is CAWRERGFGDNEQFF.

The J gene is TRBJ2-7, the V gene TRBV5-1; D remains unclear. Germline V gives CDR1 SGHRS, CDR2 YFSETQ. Trimming cost V 2 bases and J 7 bases, with 28 bases left between them. This CDR3 is built from 18 residues. The DNA of the CDR3 is TGCGCCAGCAGCTTCGGGTCTATCGGCAGGCGCAATCCCCTGGAGCAGTACTTC. It translates to CASSFGSIGRRNPLEQYF. Full variable domain (outside the CDR3, taken from reference TRBV5-1 and TRBJ2-7): KAGVTQTPRYLIKTRGQQVTLSCSPISGHRSVSWYQQTPGQGLQFLFEYFSETQRNKGNFPGRFSGRQFSNSRSEMNVSTLELGDSALYLCASSFGSIGRRNPLEQYFGPGTRLTVT.

The gene calls are TRBV5-5 and TRBJ2-5; D possibly matches TRBD1 or TRBD2 (5 bases each). Germline CDR1 SGHKS, CDR2 YYEKEE (reference sequence). Trimming pared 6 bases from V and 6 bases from J, leaving 27 bases between. The CDR3 sequence is 17 residues long. The CDR3 loop is CASTPEPGRRARKTQYF. The CDR3 DNA sequence: TGTGCCAGCACCCCCGAACCGGGACGTAGGGCGCGTAAGACCCAGTACTTC.

Here the CDR3 reads CASSDEAGGPAEQFF. The CDR3 DNA is TGTGCCAGCAGTGACGAGGCGGGAGGGCCCGCTGAGCAGTTCTTC. The chain is built from TRBV6-4 and TRBJ2-1; 9 bases are a match to TRBD2. The CDR3 contains 15 residues. V was pared by 2 bases and J by 9 bases, with 8 bases of the junction left unmatched. Germline V gene sequence: CDR1 MRHNA, CDR2 SNTAGT.